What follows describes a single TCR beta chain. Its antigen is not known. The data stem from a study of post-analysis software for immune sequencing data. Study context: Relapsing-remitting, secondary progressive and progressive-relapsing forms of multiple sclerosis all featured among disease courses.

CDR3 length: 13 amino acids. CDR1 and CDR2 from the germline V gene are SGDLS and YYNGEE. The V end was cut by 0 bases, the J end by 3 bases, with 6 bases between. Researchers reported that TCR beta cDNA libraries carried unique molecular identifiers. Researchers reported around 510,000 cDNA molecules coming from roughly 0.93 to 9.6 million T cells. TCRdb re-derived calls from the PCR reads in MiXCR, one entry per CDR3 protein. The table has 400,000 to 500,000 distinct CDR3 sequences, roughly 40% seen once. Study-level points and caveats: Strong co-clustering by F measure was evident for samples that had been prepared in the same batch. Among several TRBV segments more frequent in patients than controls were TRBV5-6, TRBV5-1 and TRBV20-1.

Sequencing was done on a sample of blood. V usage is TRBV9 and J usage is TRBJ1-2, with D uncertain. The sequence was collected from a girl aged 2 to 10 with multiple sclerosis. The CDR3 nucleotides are TGTGCCAGCAGCGTAGAGGGTTACTATGGCTACACCTTC. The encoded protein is CASSVEGYYGYTF.